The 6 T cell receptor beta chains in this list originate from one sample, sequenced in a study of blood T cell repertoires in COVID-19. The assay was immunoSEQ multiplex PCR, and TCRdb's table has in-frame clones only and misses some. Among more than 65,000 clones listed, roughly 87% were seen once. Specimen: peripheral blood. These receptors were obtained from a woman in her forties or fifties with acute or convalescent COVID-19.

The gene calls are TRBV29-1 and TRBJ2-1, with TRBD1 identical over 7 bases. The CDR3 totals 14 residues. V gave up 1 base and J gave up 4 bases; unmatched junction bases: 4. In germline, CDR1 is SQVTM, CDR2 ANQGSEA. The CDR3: CSVEVPGQYNEQFF. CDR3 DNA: TGCAGCGTTGAAGTACCGGGACAGTACAATGAGCAGTTCTTC.

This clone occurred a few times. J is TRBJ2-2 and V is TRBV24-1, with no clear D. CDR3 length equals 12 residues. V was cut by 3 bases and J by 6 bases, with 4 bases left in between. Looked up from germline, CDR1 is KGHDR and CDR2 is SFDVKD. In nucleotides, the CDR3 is TGTGCCACCAGTGATCCTTCCGGGGAGCTGTTTTTT. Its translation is CATSDPSGELFF.

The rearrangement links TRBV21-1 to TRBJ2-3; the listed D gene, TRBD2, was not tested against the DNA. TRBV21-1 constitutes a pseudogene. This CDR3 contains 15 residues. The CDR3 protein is CASSNPLGLEYTQYF. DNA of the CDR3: TGTGCCAGCAGCAATCCCCTTGGTTTGGAGTATACGCAGTATTTT.

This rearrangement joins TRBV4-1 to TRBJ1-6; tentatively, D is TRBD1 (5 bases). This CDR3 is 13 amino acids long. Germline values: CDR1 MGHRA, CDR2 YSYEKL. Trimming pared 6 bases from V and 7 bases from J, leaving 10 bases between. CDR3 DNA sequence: TGCGCCAGCAGGAGTAACAGGAATTCACCCCTCCACTTT. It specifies CASRSNRNSPLHF.

Written as DNA, the CDR3 is TGTGCCAGCAGCCCCGGGGGAGGAAACACTGAAGCTTTCTTT. It codes for CASSPGGGNTEAFF. The rearrangement uses TRBV6-5 and TRBJ1-1; D may be TRBD1 (5 bases). Per germline, CDR1 MNHEY and CDR2 SVGAGI. This CDR3 is 14 amino acids long. V lost 6 bases, J lost 2 bases, and 13 bases lay in between.

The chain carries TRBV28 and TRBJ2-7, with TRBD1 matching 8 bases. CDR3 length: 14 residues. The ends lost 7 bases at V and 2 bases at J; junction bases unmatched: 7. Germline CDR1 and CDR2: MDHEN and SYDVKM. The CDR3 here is CASIDQGAAYEQYF. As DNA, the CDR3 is TGTGCCAGCATCGACCAGGGGGCAGCCTACGAGCAGTACTTC.